This T cell receptor beta chain was captured by sequencing in a study of regulatory T cells in long-lasting Graves disease. Building of the TCR beta libraries involved iRepertoire HTBI primers and Arm-PCR of CDR3 regions. TCRdb called the multiplex PCR reads again in MiXCR, with one record for every CDR3 protein. The data show roughly 350,000 distinct CDR3 sequences, 15% to 20% seen once. The sample's time point: newly diagnosed GD, antithyroid drugs for less than 3 months. Researchers made the TCR library from RNA that was extracted from PBMCs. Germline V CDR1 and CDR2: SGHTA, FQGNSA. Unmatched junction bases numbered 5, after V lost 1 base and J lost 7 bases. The CDR3 is made up of 15 amino acids. This clonotype was detected ten times or more. These data also formed part of another study, on T cells in Graves' hyperthyroidism and ophthalmopathy.

The starting material was peripheral blood mononuclear cells (PBMCs), obtained at new diagnosis, from a patient treated with antithyroid drugs. This TCR derives from a woman aged 18 to 35 with Graves disease. V usage is TRBV7-2 and J usage is TRBJ1-5; the match to TRBD1 covers 9 bases. The CDR3 nucleotides are TGTGCCAGCAGCTTAGGGGGGACAGGGATCCAGCCCCAGCATTTT. This encodes CASSLGGTGIQPQHF.